This T cell receptor beta chain stems from a study of metastatic and nonmetastatic thyroid tumors. Study at large: Peripheral blood and tumor or nodule samples from malignant and benign thyroid patients were compared.

Study results and limitations: Patients with malignant thyroid tumors reportedly had significantly higher TCR beta diversity than those with benign nodules, in blood and tumor.

Each patient went into thyroid surgery without having received any treatment. Under the authors' procedure: Using the CDR3 differences seen across clinicopathological groups, the authors built a distant-metastasis classifier for papillary thyroid cancer, which was meant to discriminate distant-metastatic patients. TCRdb recomputed clones from the PCR reads via MiXCR. TCRdb's processing, not the authors', yielded these V and J calls. Among tens of thousands of clones listed, approximately 20% were seen once. This clone ranks as medium-sized. The antigen remains unidentified. V lost 2 bases and J 0 bases, leaving 8 bases between the germline ends. Germline-derived CDR1 and CDR2 are MNHEY and SVGEGT. This CDR3 spans 14 amino acids.

This sequence was found in a female donor with papillary thyroid cancer or a benign thyroid nodule (not recorded which). Some clones in this sample may be carry-over from other donors' samples. The material sequenced was blood. V usage is TRBV6-2 or TRBV6-3 and J usage is TRBJ2-7; weak D call: TRBD1 (6 bases). The chain's CDR3 is CASSYRDNSYEQYF. The CDR3 nucleotides are TGTGCCAGCAGTTACCGGGACAACTCCTACGAGCAGTACTTC.